Listed below are T cell receptor beta chains from one sample, sequenced in a study of blood T cells in healthy people across ages. TCRdb reprocessed the 5' RACE reads via MiXCR and lists one record per CDR3 protein. Here the sample spans roughly 800,000 distinct CDR3 sequences, about 55% being singletons. Sequenced material: blood. The receptors come from an elderly man in good health. Both conserved end residues are part of each CDR3. D genes are given only for firm matches. Clone size appears in some rows only: once, few, many, or a class for an expanded clone.

J | D | V | size | CDR3 | DNA
TRBJ2-4 | . | TRBV12-3/TRBV12-4 | . | CASSLSFGYGSNSKAIAKNIQYF | TGTGCCAGCAGTTTATCCTTCGGGTATGGGAGCAATTCGAAGGCGATAGCCAAAAACATTCAGTACTTC
TRBJ2-1 | . | TRBV6-5 | few | CASSYSSTPGSEQFF | TGTGCCAGCAGTTACTCGTCGACTCCCGGTTCGGAGCAGTTCTTC
TRBJ1-1 | . | TRBV5-1 | once | CAGSLSGKGMNTEAFF | TGCGCCGGCAGCTTGTCCGGGAAGGGGATGAACACTGAAGCTTTCTTT
TRBJ1-1 | . | TRBV20-1 | . | CGGSETDTEAFF | TGCGGGGGAAGTGAGACAGACACTGAAGCTTTCTTT
TRBJ2-3 | . | TRBV11-2 | few | CASSPSAGYAYF | TGTGCCAGCAGCCCCTCGGCCGGATACGCGTATTTT
TRBJ1-1 | . | TRBV20-1 | . | CSARGDNLNTEAFF | TGCAGTGCTAGAGGGGACAACCTGAACACTGAAGCTTTCTTT
TRBJ1-6 | . | TRBV20-1 | . | CSARDIQVGSPLHF | TGCAGTGCTAGAGATATCCAAGTGGGGTCACCCCTCCACTTT
TRBJ2-4 | . | TRBV15 | . | CATSTRVASHIQYF | TGTGCCACCAGCACCCGGGTGGCTAGCCACATTCAGTACTTC
TRBJ1-2 | . | TRBV5-5 | . | CASSFDLTENYGYTF | TGTGCCAGCAGCTTTGATCTTACAGAAAACTATGGCTACACCTTC
TRBJ2-7 | TRBD1 | TRBV5-1 | . | CASSVPTGGMDEQYF | TGCGCCAGCAGCGTTCCCACAGGGGGCATGGACGAGCAGTACTTC
TRBJ2-1 | . | TRBV12-3/TRBV12-4 | many | CASSFGGNEQFF | TGTGCCAGCAGCTTTGGGGGCAATGAGCAGTTCTTC
TRBJ2-5 | TRBD2 | TRBV20-1 | . | CSAPDGRSETQYF | TGCAGTGCTCCGGACGGGAGGAGCGAGACCCAGTACTTC
TRBJ1-1 | . | TRBV20-1 | . | CSARDLGRNTEAFF | TGCAGTGCTAGAGATCTAGGCCGGAACACTGAAGCTTTCTTT
TRBJ2-3 | TRBD2 | TRBV11-2 | . | CASSKFEGLAGERYAYF | TGTGCCAGCAGCAAGTTCGAGGGGCTAGCGGGAGAAAGATACGCGTATTTT
TRBJ2-1 | . | TRBV5-1 | many | CASSPPGLANEQFF | TGCGCCAGCAGCCCCCCCGGGCTAGCCAATGAGCAGTTCTTC
TRBJ2-2 | . | TRBV29-1 | . | CSVDPRGTGELFF | TGCAGCGTTGACCCGAGGGGCACCGGGGAGCTGTTTTTT
TRBJ2-1 | . | TRBV7-9 | . | CASSSRKRFSYNEQFF | TGTGCCAGCAGCTCCCGCAAGCGATTTAGCTACAATGAGCAGTTCTTC
TRBJ1-5 | TRBD1 | TRBV5-1 | . | CASSSGQGGSPQHF | TGCGCCAGCAGCTCCGGACAGGGGGGATCGCCCCAGCATTTT
TRBJ2-7 | TRBD2 | TRBV20-1 | . | CSASISGRSYEQYF | TGCAGTGCTAGTATTAGCGGGAGGTCCTACGAGCAGTACTTC
TRBJ1-5 | TRBD1 | TRBV28 | few | CASRATHRGRFQPQHF | TGTGCCAGCAGGGCCACTCACAGGGGGCGATTTCAGCCCCAGCATTTT